This T cell receptor beta chain appears in the sequencing data of a study of cytomegalovirus exposure and HLA in healthy donors. Study information: Earlier results showed approximately 110 million unique TCR beta sequences derived from approximately 180 million T cells. Study results and limitations: Sequencing likely produced, as an artifact, a cluster of highly shared sequence variants. Reportedly, cytomegalovirus status was diagnosed with high sensitivity and specificity.

Primers included in the PCR were 60 Vbeta and 13 Jbeta primers. This table comes from immunoSEQ multiplex PCR, and its TCRdb copy is limited to in-frame clones, with some not included. Seen here are about 150,000 clones, approximately 80% observed once, and the top ten hold 0.95% to 1.5%. In the case of this clone: Its antigen remains unknown.

With 0 bases removed from V and 5 bases from J, the gap between germline ends came to 8 bases. Per the germline V gene, CDR1 is PRHDT and CDR2 is FYEKMQ (reference sequence). The CDR3 loop spans 14 amino acids. The chain uses TRBV13 and TRBJ1-5; D remains ambiguous. The source of this sequence is a boy aged 2-9 years in good health and CMV-seronegative. Source material: PBMCs. The DNA of the CDR3 is TGTGCCAGCAGCTTAGGTAGCACTTATCAGCCCCAGCATTTT. As protein: CASSLGSTYQPQHF. Using reference TRBV13 and TRBJ1-5 for the parts outside the CDR3, the full variable domain is AAGVIQSPRHLIKEKRETATLKCYPIPRHDTVYWYQQGPGQDPQFLISFYEKMQSDKGSIPDRFSAQQFSDYHSELNMSSLELGDSALYFCASSLGSTYQPQHFGDGTRLSIL.